This T cell receptor beta chain emerged from a study of TIL therapy for anti-PD-1-resistant metastatic lung cancer. About the study: Progressing patients received lymphodepletion, expanded TIL infusion and IL-2.

Indicated time point: pre-treatment sample, taken before nivolumab and TIL therapy. Enrollment ran from late 2017 to January 2020. General study findings and limits: Infused TIL clonotypes partially replaced the baseline blood repertoire, then decayed over months.

This was the immunoSEQ v3 assay. Clones were sequenced by immunoSEQ multiplex PCR, and TCRdb holds only the in-frame ones, with some missing. The profile shows tens of thousands of clones, about 86% of them singletons. About this clone: Its target is not known.

The source material was blood, sampled at baseline. This clonotype was obtained from a person between 30 and 79 years old with non-small cell lung cancer.

The CDR3, as DNA: TGTGCCAGCAGTTTATGGGGGGATATGAACACTGAAGCTTTCTTT. This codes for CASSLWGDMNTEAFF. The rearrangement links TRBV27 to TRBJ1-1; the D gene is possibly TRBD1 (5 bases). Trimming took off 1 base at V and 0 bases at J, with 9 bases between the two ends. The germline V gene encodes CDR1 MNHEY and CDR2 SMNVEV (reference sequence). This CDR3 is built from 15 residues.